This T cell receptor beta chain was recorded in a study of CD8+ T cells in alopecia areata. Study background: The SALT score measured affected scalp surface percentage in treated patients.

Regarding this clone: Its cognate antigen is unknown.

CDR3 length equals 16 residues. Per the germline V gene, CDR1 is MGHRA and CDR2 is YSYEKL. Between the trimmed V and J ends, which lost 1 base and 6 bases, there was a span of 13 bases. Regarding the study as a whole: Patients displayed less clarity in TCR sharing than mice, a finding possibly related to HLA.

Following RNA extraction, reverse transcription yielded cDNA that acted as the sequencing template. The method was immunoSEQ multiplex PCR; TCRdb's version includes in-frame clones alone and lacks a portion of them. The data show about 100,000 clones, approximately 63% seen once. As to treatment: oral pan-JAK inhibitor, 5-10 mg twice daily. This sequence was found in a human donor with alopecia areata. The chain couples TRBV4-1 to TRBJ1-6; possible D gene TRBD1, 5 bases. The source was CD8+ T cells sorted from blood, collected between weeks 55 and 70, from a patient treated with tofacitinib. DNA of the CDR3: TGCGCCAGCAGCCAAGCCCCGACGGGGCCTAATTCACCCCTCCACTTT. It specifies CASSQAPTGPNSPLHF.